The table lists the clone carrying this T cell receptor beta chain with a count of one. The entry originates in a study of T cells after somatic rescue of genetic block. Sequenced by immunoSEQ multiplex PCR; TCRdb stores in-frame clones only, minus some. The table records roughly 71,000 clones, roughly 93% of them present only once. The TCR originated in a man younger than 45. Sequences were obtained from peripheral blood mononuclear cells (PBMCs).

The CDR3 nucleotides are TGTGCCAGCAGTTTCTCGGGATTCAAAAACATTCAGTACTTC. This codes for CASSFSGFKNIQYF. The J gene is TRBJ2-4, the V gene TRBV28; D perhaps matches TRBD2 (5 bases). The V end lost 3 bases, the J end lost 3 bases, and 9 bases lay between the germline ends. CDR1 MDHEN and CDR2 SYDVKM come from the germline V gene. This CDR3 is built from 14 residues. Drawing the rest from reference TRBV28 and TRBJ2-4, the complete variable domain is DVKVTQSSRYLVKRTGEKVFLECVQDMDHENMFWYRQDPGLGLRLIYFSYDVKMKEKGDIPEGYSVSREKKERFSLILESASTNQTSMYLCASSFSGFKNIQYFGAGTRLSVL.